This entry is about one T cell receptor beta chain. Profiling relied on immunoSEQ multiplex PCR, and the TCRdb table lists in-frame clones only, not all of them. The table records 60,000 to 90,000 clones, roughly 97% of them present only once. The sample belongs to a study of technical replicates of blood from four donors. Sequencing was done on a sample of T cells isolated from PBMCs. This receptor was obtained from a human donor in good health.

This CDR3 reads CASRGVVAKNIQYF. The CDR3 coding sequence is TGTGCCTCTCGGGGGGTCGTTGCCAAAAACATTCAGTACTTC. J is TRBJ2-4 and V is TRBV30; 7 nucleotides align to TRBD2. Trimming removed 7 bases from V and 1 base from J; junction bases left unmatched: 7. Germline CDR1 is GTSNPN and CDR2 is SVGIG (reference sequence). The CDR3 loop spans 14 amino acids. The whole variable domain, filled in from reference TRBV30 and TRBJ2-4, reads SQTIHQWPATLVQPVGSPLSLECTVEGTSNPNLYWYRQAAGRGLQLLFYSVGIGQISSEVPQNLSASRPQDRQFILSSKKLLLSDSGFYLCASRGVVAKNIQYFGAGTRLSVL.